This T cell receptor (beta chain) stems from a study of blood T cell repertoires in COVID-19. Study-level background: Samples taken during acute and convalescent COVID-19 were collected in the United States, Italy and Spain. T cells, B-cell-depleted T cells, or PBMCs provided the cDNA or gDNA that served as material.

Per the original data handling: Counts of nucleated cells, estimated from reference gene primer amplification, were obtained. Profiled with immunoSEQ multiplex PCR; TCRdb holds only in-frame clones, not every one. That table supplies the V and J calls and clone size; D and trimming were determined from the DNA. Of 87,000 or so clones in the sample, approximately 86% are singletons; the top ten hold 22%. CDR1 and CDR2 (germline): SGHRS, YFSETQ. The CDR3 has 15 amino acids. J gave up 1 base and V 2 bases, and 4 bases lay outside the gene matches. Sequencing was done on a sample of peripheral blood. This TCR derives from a woman over 75 in a cohort sampled during active or convalescent COVID-19. This chain links TRBV5-1 with TRBJ2-3, with 7 positions matching TRBD1. This CDR3 is CASSFDRVGTDTQYF. In DNA form, the CDR3 reads TGCGCCAGCAGCTTCGACAGGGTGGGCACAGATACGCAGTATTTT.